The 29 T cell receptor beta chains presented below share a single source sample, sequenced in a study of blood T cell repertoires in COVID-19. Libraries were prepared by immunoSEQ multiplex PCR; TCRdb keeps only in-frame clonotypes and omits some of them. Altogether about 400,000 clones are present, over 75% being singletons, with the ten largest covering about 0.89%. Material: PBMCs or T cells enriched from blood (not recorded which). The receptor source for this set is a woman in her 30s with acute COVID-19.

The chain's CDR3 is CASSADSQLTDTQYF. In DNA, the CDR3 is TGTGCCAGCAGCGCGGACAGTCAACTCACAGATACGCAGTATTTT. This chain uses TRBV9 with TRBJ2-3, with D possibly TRBD1 on 6 matching bases. Germline lookup yields CDR1 SGDLS and CDR2 YYNGEE. Trimming took off 3 bases at V and 2 bases at J, with 13 bases between the two ends. This CDR3 contains 15 residues.

This rearrangement joins TRBV6-5 to TRBJ2-3; no clear D gene. CDR3 size: 14 residues. From germline, CDR1 is MNHEY and CDR2 SVGAGI. V dropped 6 bases and J dropped 0 bases, with 10 bases sitting between them. The CDR3: CASRRYSSTDTQYF. The CDR3 DNA sequence: TGTGCCAGCAGACGGTACAGTAGCACAGATACGCAGTATTTT.

This CDR3 reads CSAQGNIQYF. The CDR3, as DNA: TGCAGTGCTCAGGGAAACATTCAGTACTTC. The chain employs TRBV20-1 and TRBJ2-4, with TRBD1 as a possible D gene (5 bases). Germline V gene sequence: CDR1 DFQATT, CDR2 SNEGSKA (reference sequence). The CDR3 is 10 amino acids. The ends were cut back, 5 bases at V and 6 bases at J, with 5 bases in the middle.

This clone was observed once. The sample carries other DNA sequences with the same CDR3. The rearrangement links TRBV3-1 (or the pseudogene TRBV3-2) to TRBJ2-7, with D perhaps TRBD2 (6 bases). This CDR3 is built from 11 residues. V gave up 4 bases and J gave up 6 bases, with 7 bases separating them. Germline assignment: CDR1 LGHDT and CDR2 YNNKEL (reference sequence). The CDR3 region is CASSLLAEQYF. Here the CDR3 DNA reads TGTGCCAGCAGCCTACTAGCCGAGCAGTACTTC.

The chain couples TRBV19 to TRBJ1-5; D possibly corresponds to TRBD1 (5 bases). Trimming removed 3 bases from V and 4 bases from J, with 13 bases in between. Germline V gene lookup returns CDR1 LNHDA and CDR2 SQIVND (reference sequence). The CDR3 is 15 amino acids. The CDR3 DNA reads TGTGCCAGTAGTATGGTTCCGGGGGAAAATCAGCCCCAGCATTTT. It codes for CASSMVPGENQPQHF.

V is TRBV4-1 and J is TRBJ1-2; D call uncertain. CDR1 and CDR2 from the germline V gene are MGHRA and YSYEKL. The germline V and J ends were trimmed by 4 bases and 4 bases, with 16 bases remaining between them. The CDR3 runs to 15 residues. The chain's CDR3 is CASSPLFGLLYGYTF. CDR3 coding DNA: TGCGCCAGCAGCCCTCTTTTTGGACTCCTCTATGGCTACACCTTC.

This clone was observed a few times. The chain links TRBV6-2 or TRBV6-3 to TRBJ1-5; D gene uncertain. Trimming removed 0 bases from V and 4 bases from J, with 13 bases in between. This CDR3 has 16 amino acids. CDR1 is MNHEY and CDR2 is SVGEGT in the germline V gene. The CDR3 DNA reads TGTGCCAGCAGTTACTCGGCCGCCTCTTGGAATCAGCCCCAGCATTTT. It codes for CASSYSAASWNQPQHF.

The chain has TRBV15 and TRBJ1-3; weak D call: TRBD1 (5 bases). This CDR3 is 13 amino acids long. Trimming removed 5 bases from V and 2 bases from J, with 7 bases in between. CDR1 is LNHNV, CDR2 YYDKDF, per germline (reference sequence). The DNA for the CDR3 is TGTGCCACCAGCGGACAAACTGGAAACACCATATATTTT. Translated, it gives CATSGQTGNTIYF.

Only one count was recorded for this clone. The chain uses TRBV28 and TRBJ1-3; possibly TRBD1 for D (5 bases). The length of the CDR3 is 13 residues. Germline values: CDR1 MDHEN, CDR2 SYDVKM. Trimming removed 6 bases from V and 3 bases from J, with 9 bases in between. CDR3 nucleotide sequence: TGTGCCAGCAGCGGGGGAGGTGGAAACACCATATATTTT. It is translated as CASSGGGGNTIYF.

J is TRBJ1-2 and V is TRBV5-6, with D perhaps TRBD1 (5 bases). The germline V gene encodes CDR1 SGHDT and CDR2 YYEEEE. V lost 0 bases to trimming and J lost 8 bases, with 11 bases between them. CDR3 size: 13 residues. CDR3 amino acids: CASSLDQGYGYTF. The CDR3 DNA is TGTGCCAGCAGCTTGGATCAGGGTTACGGCTACACCTTC.

This rearrangement joins TRBV19 to TRBJ1-5, with 7 positions matching TRBD1. The CDR3 extends over 13 amino acids. With V trimmed by 6 bases and J by 4 bases, 3 bases remained unmatched. Looked up from germline, CDR1 is LNHDA and CDR2 is SQIVND (reference sequence). The CDR3 bases are TGTGCCAGTAGCCAGACAGGGAATCAGCCCCAGCATTTT. Its protein is CASSQTGNQPQHF.

This sequence joins TRBV4-3 and TRBJ2-5, with D maybe TRBD1 (7 bases). The V and J ends lost 3 bases and 4 bases respectively, with 15 bases between them. CDR3 length equals 15 residues. Germline loops: CDR1 LGHNA, CDR2 YSLEER. The CDR3 DNA reads TGCGCCAGCAGCCAGGAGACAGGGCGGGGAGAGACCCAGTACTTC. Translation: CASSQETGRGETQYF.

This clone was counted a few times. The chain uses TRBV2 and TRBJ1-3; TRBD1 matches at 9 bases. Germline lookup yields CDR1 SNHLY and CDR2 FYNNEI. V lost 6 bases and J lost 1; bases outside the gene matches: 4. The CDR3 consists of 15 residues. The CDR3 reads CASSPDRGSGNTIYF. The CDR3 coding sequence is TGTGCCAGCAGCCCGGACAGGGGATCTGGAAACACCATATATTTT. The full variable domain, rest sourced from reference TRBV2 and TRBJ1-3, is EPEVTQTPSHQVTQMGQEVILRCVPISNHLYFYWYRQILGQKVEFLVSFYNNEISEKSEIFDDQFSVERPDGSNFTLKIRSTKLEDSAMYFCASSPDRGSGNTIYFGEGSWLTVV.

The V and J genes are TRBV6-4 and TRBJ1-1; D might be TRBD1 (5 bases). Germline CDR1 reads MRHNA; CDR2 reads SNTAGT. The CDR3 sequence is 12 residues long. V lost 9 bases and J 10 bases, leaving 18 bases between the germline ends. For the CDR3, the DNA is TGTGCCAGTATGGGGCCTTCGGGTCGAGCTTTCTTT. This codes for CASMGPSGRAFF.

J is TRBJ1-2 and V is TRBV7-2; 8 nucleotides align to TRBD1. The CDR3 is 16 residues long. Germline lookup yields CDR1 SGHTA and CDR2 FQGNSA. The trim removed 1 base at V and 4 bases at J, leaving 8 bases unmatched. In nucleotides, the CDR3 is TGTGCCAGCAGCTTAGGGACCGGGACAGGAATCTATGGCTACACCTTC. It specifies CASSLGTGTGIYGYTF.

The chain joins TRBV9 to TRBJ1-1, with D tentatively TRBD1 (5 bases). The CDR3 has 15 residues. V lost 3 bases to trimming and J lost 5 bases, with 17 bases between them. Germline values: CDR1 SGDLS, CDR2 YYNGEE. CDR3 sequence (DNA): TGTGCCAGCAGCGCCGCGGCAGGGCCTACTACTGAAGCTTTCTTT. Its translation is CASSAAAGPTTEAFF.

This rearrangement joins TRBV29-1 to TRBJ2-3; 9 nucleotides line up with TRBD2. The junction had 5 bases not matched to a gene; V was cut back by 3 bases and J by 4 bases. Germline V gene lookup returns CDR1 SQVTM and CDR2 ANQGSEA. This CDR3 is 14 amino acids long. CDR3 in DNA: TGCAGCGTTGAGGCTAGCGGGGCCCCAGATACGCAGTATTTT. Its protein is CSVEASGAPDTQYF.

As to this clone: Distinct nucleotide sequences in the sample also encode this CDR3. In DNA, the CDR3 is TGTGCCAGCATCAGGGACAGGAACACTGAAGCTTTCTTT. The encoded protein is CASIRDRNTEAFF. The chain couples TRBV2 to TRBJ1-1, with TRBD1 matching 7 bases. Trimming removed 7 bases from V and 1 base from J; junction bases left unmatched: 3. The CDR3 has 13 residues. Germline V lookup: CDR1 SNHLY, CDR2 FYNNEI.

This sequence joins TRBV19 and TRBJ2-1; D might be TRBD2 (6 bases). V gave up 1 base and J gave up 1 base, with 11 bases separating them. The CDR3 totals 16 residues. Germline CDR1 is LNHDA and CDR2 is SQIVND (reference sequence). The CDR3 loop is CASSIVEGGSYNEQFF. The CDR3 DNA is TGTGCCAGTAGTATAGTGGAGGGCGGGTCCTACAATGAGCAGTTCTTC.

This sequence joins TRBV3-1 (or the pseudogene TRBV3-2) and TRBJ2-7; possible D gene TRBD2, 5 bases. This CDR3 spans 14 amino acids. Germline-derived CDR1 and CDR2 are LGHDT and YNNKEL (reference sequence). V was trimmed by 4 bases and J by 0 bases, leaving 10 bases between them. The CDR3 here is CASSLLALSYEQYF. The CDR3 DNA reads as TGTGCCAGCAGCCTGCTAGCTCTCTCCTACGAGCAGTACTTC.

The chain carries TRBV5-1 and TRBJ2-1, with TRBD1 matching 7 bases. V was pared by 3 bases and J by 8 bases, with 17 bases of the junction left unmatched. CDR1 is SGHRS, CDR2 YFSETQ, per germline. CDR3 length equals 17 residues. The chain's CDR3 is CASSSLPSTGTVDEQFF. The CDR3 region has the DNA TGCGCCAGCAGCTCCTTACCTTCGACAGGGACGGTCGATGAGCAGTTCTTC.

This sequence joins TRBV4-1 and TRBJ2-4, with 7 bases fitting TRBD1. This CDR3 is 16 amino acids long. Germline CDR1 and CDR2: MGHRA and YSYEKL. The trim removed 4 bases at V and 1 base at J, leaving 7 bases unmatched. The CDR3 DNA reads as TGCGCCAGCAGCCCCGAACCGGACAGGGCCAAAAACATTCAGTACTTC. Amino acid sequence: CASSPEPDRAKNIQYF.

The chain joins TRBV29-1 to TRBJ1-2; 8 nucleotides line up with TRBD1. The V gene end was trimmed by 5 bases and the J gene end by 6 bases; junction bases not matched to a gene: 8. The CDR3 has 13 residues. Germline CDR1 and CDR2: SQVTM and ANQGSEA. Written as DNA, the CDR3 is TGCAGCGTTTTGACGGGACAGGCAGATGGCTACACCTTC. Translated: CSVLTGQADGYTF.

This chain uses TRBV19 with TRBJ1-6; the D gene is possibly TRBD1 (6 bases). CDR1 and CDR2 (germline): LNHDA, SQIVND (reference sequence). The CDR3 is made up of 16 amino acids. Trimming left V 4 bases short and J 7 bases short, with 17 bases between. CDR3 in amino acids: CASSKDSSLLNSPLHF. CDR3 DNA sequence: TGTGCCAGTAGTAAGGACAGTTCCTTACTAAATTCACCCCTCCACTTT.

V and J are TRBV19 and TRBJ2-3, with 12 bases matching TRBD2. CDR1 is LNHDA and CDR2 is SQIVND in the germline V gene (reference sequence). CDR3 length: 14 amino acids. V lost 9 bases, J lost 7 bases, and 8 bases stayed unmatched. The CDR3 coding sequence is TGTGCCAGCGCTAGCGGGGGGGCCATCAATACGCAGTATTTT. Translating gives CASASGGAINTQYF.

V usage is TRBV30 and J usage is TRBJ1-2, with D possibly TRBD1 on 5 matching bases. The CDR3 spans 13 residues. CDR1 and CDR2 (germline): GTSNPN, SVGIG (reference sequence). Trimming cost V 0 bases and J 7 bases, with 12 bases left between them. CDR3 in amino acids: CAWSVQGLSGYTF. CDR3 sequence (DNA): TGTGCCTGGAGTGTTCAGGGTTTGAGTGGCTACACCTTC.

The chain is built from TRBV5-4 and TRBJ2-1; 9 positions agree with TRBD2. Looked up from germline, CDR1 is SGHNT and CDR2 is YYREEE (reference sequence). This CDR3 has 16 residues. V dropped 4 bases and J dropped 1; count of bases not matched to a gene: 6. This chain's CDR3 is CASSDYSGGSYNEQFF. The CDR3 DNA follows: TGTGCCAGCAGCGATTATAGCGGGGGTTCCTACAATGAGCAGTTCTTC.

The chain links TRBV14 to TRBJ1-1; 8 bases fit TRBD1. Looked up from germline, CDR1 is SGHDN and CDR2 is FVKESK. This CDR3 has 15 residues. V lost 4 bases, J lost 4 bases, and 8 bases stayed unmatched. The CDR3 sequence is CASSRRQGTGTEAFF. The DNA for the CDR3 is TGTGCCAGCAGCCGACGACAGGGGACGGGCACTGAAGCTTTCTTT.

V is TRBV7-2 and J is TRBJ1-1; 8 bases align to TRBD1. The germline V gene has CDR1 SGHTA and CDR2 FQGNSA. This CDR3 is 15 amino acids long. Trimming removed 5 bases from V and 4 bases from J; junction bases left unmatched: 9. The CDR3 loop reads CASSPPGGWSTEAFF. The CDR3 DNA sequence: TGTGCCAGCAGCCCCCCAGGGGGCTGGAGCACTGAAGCTTTCTTT. The entire variable domain, with the rest obtained from reference TRBV7-2 and TRBJ1-1, is as follows: GAGVSQSPSNKVTEKGKDVELRCDPISGHTALYWYRQSLGQGLEFLIYFQGNSAPDKSGLPSDRFSAERTGGSVSTLTIQRTQQEDSAVYLCASSPPGGWSTEAFFGQGTRLTVV.